Presented here are 30 T cell receptor beta chains from one specimen sequenced in a study of blood T cell repertoires in COVID-19. The protocol was immunoSEQ multiplex PCR, while the TCRdb copy is restricted to in-frame clones and leaves out a portion. The sample has a few hundred thousand clones, around nine tenths seen once. The sample taken for sequencing was PBMCs or T cells enriched from blood (not recorded which). The source of these receptors is a woman aged 45 to 65 who had recovered from COVID-19.

V is TRBV28 and J is TRBJ2-2, with D hard to call. The CDR3 is 15 amino acids. The germline V gene has CDR1 MDHEN and CDR2 SYDVKM. The V gene lost 2 bases and the J gene lost 4 bases, with 11 bases spanning the gap. CDR3 sequence reads: CASSLDFSPTGELFF. In nucleotides, the CDR3 is TGTGCCAGCAGTTTAGACTTTTCCCCCACCGGGGAGCTGTTTTTT.

This clone has just a few counts. The J gene is TRBJ1-5, the V gene TRBV4-1, with a tentative D call TRBD1 (5 bases). The CDR3 is made up of 15 amino acids. V was cut by 3 bases and J by 4 bases, with 13 bases left in between. Germline CDR1 is MGHRA and CDR2 is YSYEKL. The CDR3 nucleotides are TGCGCCAGCAGCCATGGCGGGGCGGAAAATCAGCCCCAGCATTTT. It specifies CASSHGGAENQPQHF.

The V call is TRBV13, the J call TRBJ2-1, with a weak D call TRBD1 (5 bases). CDR1 PRHDT and CDR2 FYEKMQ come from the germline V gene (reference sequence). V dropped 4 bases and J dropped 7 bases, with 23 bases sitting between them. This CDR3 spans 17 amino acids. The CDR3 protein is CASSSGSGAGSRNEQFF. In DNA form, the CDR3 reads TGTGCCAGCAGCTCGGGTTCTGGGGCAGGGTCACGGAATGAGCAGTTCTTC.

The CDR3: CASSLQGSTYEQYF. Written as DNA, the CDR3 is TGTGCCAGCAGCTTACAGGGGTCCACCTACGAGCAGTACTTC. The rearrangement links TRBV7-9 to TRBJ2-7; weak D call: TRBD1 (6 bases). V was cut by 2 bases and J by 2 bases, with 10 bases left in between. This CDR3 region has 14 residues. Germline CDR1 and CDR2: SEHNR and FQNEAQ (reference sequence).

J is TRBJ2-2 and V is TRBV10-3, with TRBD2 matching over 13 bases. Trimming took 3 bases from V and 1 from J; bases not matched to a gene: 2. From germline, CDR1 is ENHRY and CDR2 SYGVKD. The CDR3 contains 17 residues. The CDR3 sequence is CAISDGLAGENTGELFF. As DNA, the CDR3 is TGTGCCATCAGTGATGGACTAGCGGGGGAGAACACCGGGGAGCTGTTTTTT.

J is TRBJ2-5 and V is TRBV6-1, with 10 positions matching TRBD2. Trimming at V came to 0 bases and at J to 4 bases, leaving 2 bases not matched to a gene. The germline gives CDR1 MNHNS, CDR2 SASEGT. The CDR3 covers 15 residues. This CDR3 is CASSEAAGGPETQYF. The DNA for the CDR3 is TGTGCCAGCAGTGAAGCAGCGGGGGGGCCAGAGACCCAGTACTTC.

The V and J genes are TRBV4-3 and TRBJ1-6; TRBD1 is a possible D gene (5 bases). Germline V gene data show CDR1 as LGHNA and CDR2 as YSLEER. The V and J ends lost 1 base and 6 bases respectively, with 7 bases between them. The CDR3 covers 14 residues. CDR3 protein: CASSQGGLNSPLHF. The CDR3 nucleotides are TGCGCCAGCAGCCAAGGGGGACTTAATTCACCCCTCCACTTT.

CDR3 in amino acids: CASILRASTEAFF. The CDR3 DNA reads TGTGCCAGCATCTTGCGGGCGAGCACTGAAGCTTTCTTT. This rearrangement joins TRBV28 to TRBJ1-1; D is uncertain. V was pared by 7 bases and J by 4 bases, with 13 bases between. Germline V gene lookup returns CDR1 MDHEN and CDR2 SYDVKM. This CDR3 is 13 amino acids long.

This chain joins TRBV2 and TRBJ1-1; 8 nucleotides line up with TRBD1. Germline V gene lookup returns CDR1 SNHLY and CDR2 FYNNEI. After removal of 7 bases from V and 7 bases from J, the junction contained 8 bases not matched to a gene. The CDR3 is made up of 13 amino acids. The CDR3 region has the DNA TGTGCCAGCAACACAGGGGGGGGCCTTGAAGCTTTCTTT. It translates to CASNTGGGLEAFF.

This clone was seen just once. V gene TRBV7-8 combines with J gene TRBJ1-6, with a weak D call TRBD1 (6 bases). The CDR3 consists of 17 residues. Looked up from germline, CDR1 is SGHVS and CDR2 is FQNEAQ. Trimming shortened V by 6 bases and J by 1 base, and 16 bases separated the two germline ends. CDR3 coding DNA: TGTGCCAGCAGTCTCCAGAGGGGGAAGTCCTATAATTCACCCCTCCACTTT. This gives the protein CASSLQRGKSYNSPLHF.

This rearrangement joins TRBV27 to TRBJ2-3; 7 bases match TRBD2. The length of the CDR3 is 14 residues. V shed 11 bases, J shed 1 base, and the junction held 9 bases outside the gene matches. CDR1 is MNHEY and CDR2 is SMNVEV in the germline V gene (reference sequence). CDR3: CAAKLAMGTDTQYF. The CDR3 DNA follows: TGTGCCGCAAAACTAGCGATGGGCACAGATACGCAGTATTTT.

This clone is a singleton in its sample. V usage is TRBV5-6 and J usage is TRBJ1-2; 8 nucleotides line up with TRBD1. The CDR3 totals 14 residues. Germline V gene data show CDR1 as SGHDT and CDR2 as YYEEEE. The V segment lost 7 bases and the J segment 3 bases; nucleotides outside the gene matches: 8. CDR3 coding DNA: TGTGCCAGCGGCCACAGGGGGACTTACTATGGCTACACCTTC. Amino acid sequence: CASGHRGTYYGYTF.

This clone was recorded once. This rearrangement joins TRBV7-2 to TRBJ2-7, with a possible D match to TRBD2 (5 bases). Germline-derived CDR1 and CDR2 are SGHTA and FQGNSA. Trimming shortened V by 1 base and J by 3 bases, and 13 bases separated the two germline ends. The CDR3 consists of 15 residues. CDR3 amino acids: CASSLGPAVGYEQYF. The CDR3 nucleotides are TGTGCCAGCAGCTTAGGCCCAGCGGTGGGCTACGAGCAGTACTTC.

The genes are TRBV5-1 and TRBJ1-1; TRBD1 might be the D (5 bases). This CDR3 has 14 residues. CDR1 is SGHRS and CDR2 is YFSETQ in the germline V gene. The V end was cut by 5 bases, the J end by 1 base, with 12 bases between. The CDR3 region is CASSMEGKNTEAFF. The CDR3 DNA is TGCGCCAGCAGTATGGAGGGGAAGAACACTGAAGCTTTCTTT.

This chain joins TRBV7-9 and TRBJ1-1; weak D call: TRBD1 (5 bases). The V gene lost 5 bases and the J gene lost 6 bases, with 19 bases spanning the gap. Germline CDR1 and CDR2: SEHNR and FQNEAQ (reference sequence). The CDR3 length is 15 residues. Here the CDR3 reads CASSPPSGLGPEAFF. Here the CDR3 DNA reads TGTGCCAGCAGCCCCCCATCGGGACTTGGGCCTGAAGCTTTCTTT. Drawing the rest from reference TRBV7-9 and TRBJ1-1, the complete variable domain is DTGVSQNPRHKITKRGQNVTFRCDPISEHNRLYWYRQTLGQGPEFLTYFQNEAQLEKSRLLSDRFSAERPKGSFSTLEIQRTEQGDSAMYLCASSPPSGLGPEAFFGQGTRLTVV.

Points on this clone: Other DNA sequences from this sample encode an identical CDR3 as well. This chain joins TRBV19 and TRBJ1-2; no firm D call. The V end lost 3 bases, the J end lost 4 bases, and 9 bases lay between the germline ends. The CDR3 sequence is 13 residues long. Germline V CDR1 and CDR2: LNHDA, SQIVND (reference sequence). The CDR3 region has the DNA TGTGCCAGTAGTATCGGAGGACGCTATGGCTACACCTTC. Its translation is CASSIGGRYGYTF.

V gene TRBV7-2 combines with J gene TRBJ1-2; 9 nucleotides match TRBD1. J lost 2 bases, V lost 5 bases, and 3 bases had no gene match. Per germline, CDR1 SGHTA and CDR2 FQGNSA. The length of the CDR3 is 14 residues. CDR3 nucleotides: TGTGCCAGCAGCACAGGGACAGGGAACTATGGCTACACCTTC. It specifies CASSTGTGNYGYTF.

This sequence joins TRBV6-2 or TRBV6-3 and TRBJ2-7; D perhaps matches TRBD2 (5 bases). V lost 4 bases to trimming and J lost 0 bases, with 13 bases between them. Germline V lookup: CDR1 MNHEY, CDR2 SVGEGT. The CDR3 contains 15 residues. CDR3 loop: CASSSLGVSSYEQYF. CDR3 nucleotides: TGTGCCAGCAGTTCCCTCGGGGTCAGCTCCTACGAGCAGTACTTC.

This chain connects TRBV5-1 to TRBJ2-3; 7 nucleotides match TRBD2. V lost 4 bases to trimming and J lost 6 bases; unmatched junction nucleotides: 17. Germline V gene data show CDR1 as SGHRS and CDR2 as YFSETQ. This CDR3 contains 17 residues. The CDR3 region is CASSRGVGCRLADTQYF. The CDR3 DNA follows: TGCGCCAGCAGCCGGGGGGTGGGCTGTAGACTCGCGGATACGCAGTATTTT.

This clone was observed a few times. V gene TRBV5-1 combines with J gene TRBJ2-7; 11 bases map to TRBD2. Trimming at V came to 4 bases and at J to 5 bases, leaving 5 bases not matched to a gene. Germline V gene data show CDR1 as SGHRS and CDR2 as YFSETQ. This CDR3 region has 14 residues. The CDR3 is CASSRLAGRNEQYF. CDR3 in DNA: TGCGCCAGCAGCCGACTAGCGGGGCGAAACGAGCAGTACTTC.

This rearrangement joins TRBV28 to TRBJ2-7; no clear D. CDR3 length equals 11 residues. CDR1 is MDHEN, CDR2 SYDVKM, per germline. With 3 bases removed from V and 4 bases from J, the gap between germline ends came to 4 bases. CDR3 sequence: CASSLYYEQYF. DNA for the CDR3: TGTGCCAGCAGTTTGTATTACGAGCAGTACTTC.

The chain is built from TRBV4-1 and TRBJ2-3; D remains unclear. The CDR3 is made up of 16 amino acids. Trimming cost V 2 bases and J 5 bases, with 17 bases left between them. Per the germline V gene, CDR1 is MGHRA and CDR2 is YSYEKL. DNA for the CDR3: TGCGCCAGCAGCCAACTAGGAAGATCCTTGGGAGATACGCAGTATTTT. Translated, it gives CASSQLGRSLGDTQYF.

This chain connects TRBV6-2 or TRBV6-3 to TRBJ1-5; tentatively, D is TRBD1 (6 bases). The CDR3 length is 15 residues. V lost 1 base and J 5 bases, leaving 12 bases between the germline ends. From germline, CDR1 is MNHEY and CDR2 SVGEGT. CDR3 in amino acids: CASSYYRDTYQPQHF. CDR3 bases: TGTGCCAGCAGTTACTACCGGGACACCTATCAGCCCCAGCATTTT.

This clone came up a few times. This rearrangement joins TRBV29-1 to TRBJ1-3; TRBD1 might be the D (6 bases). Trimming stripped 1 base from V and 9 bases from J, with 10 bases between. In germline, CDR1 is SQVTM, CDR2 ANQGSEA. This CDR3 spans 12 amino acids. The CDR3 DNA follows: TGCAGCGTTGAAGGACAGGACAGCACCATATATTTT. This sequence encodes CSVEGQDSTIYF.

This rearrangement joins TRBV14 to TRBJ2-1; a weak D match, TRBD2 (7 bases). Trimming took 8 bases from V and 3 from J, leaving 14 bases between them. CDR1 SGHDN and CDR2 FVKESK come from the germline V gene. CDR3 length: 14 residues. CDR3 sequence: CASQTGTNYNEQFF. The CDR3, as DNA: TGTGCCAGCCAAACAGGGACTAACTACAATGAGCAGTTCTTC.

This clone came up once. The chain is built from TRBV19 and TRBJ2-6, with 10 bases lining up with TRBD1. CDR3 length: 16 amino acids. The V gene end was trimmed by 9 bases and the J gene end by 0 bases; junction bases not matched to a gene: 5. Looked up from germline, CDR1 is LNHDA and CDR2 is SQIVND (reference sequence). The CDR3 loop reads CASSGTGDSGANVLTF. CDR3 nucleotide sequence: TGTGCCAGCTCCGGGACAGGGGACTCTGGGGCCAACGTCCTGACTTTC.

The V and J genes are TRBV15 and TRBJ2-1; unclear D gene. The CDR3 extends over 13 amino acids. V lost 2 bases to trimming and J lost 8 bases, with 10 bases between them. CDR1 is LNHNV, CDR2 YYDKDF, per germline (reference sequence). CDR3 sequence (DNA): TGTGCCACCAGCAGACAACAGAGTGATGAGCAGTTCTTC. Its protein product is CATSRQQSDEQFF.

V and J are TRBV5-1 and TRBJ1-6, with 11 nucleotides matching TRBD1. The CDR3 has 15 residues. CDR1 and CDR2 from the germline V gene are SGHRS and YFSETQ. The V and J ends lost 0 bases and 7 bases, in that order; junction bases with no gene match: 0. CDR3 region: CASSLGTGGNSPLHF. The CDR3, as DNA: TGCGCCAGCAGCTTGGGGACAGGGGGCAATTCACCCCTCCACTTT.

This clone was counted a few times. The chain employs TRBV11-2 and TRBJ2-7; D perhaps matches TRBD1 (5 bases). This CDR3 has 14 amino acids. Germline V gives CDR1 SGHAT, CDR2 FQNNGV. V lost 0 bases and J lost 4, with 10 bases in between. The CDR3 DNA follows: TGTGCCAGCAGCTTAGACAGGGAAGGGTACGAGCAGTACTTC. Encoded protein: CASSLDREGYEQYF.

Remarks on this clone: Other DNA sequences of this sample code for an identical CDR3. The CDR3 is CASSPDSNYGYTF. CDR3 bases: TGTGCCAGCAGTCCCGACAGCAACTATGGCTACACCTTC. The genes are TRBV28 and TRBJ1-2; the D gene is possibly TRBD1 (5 bases). Trimming took off 5 bases at V and 2 bases at J, with 9 bases between the two ends. CDR1 is MDHEN and CDR2 is SYDVKM in the germline V gene. The CDR3 runs 13 residues.